These 7 T cell receptor beta chains originate from one sample sequenced in a study of a mutant IDH1 vaccine in newly diagnosed glioma. Profiling relied on immunoSEQ multiplex PCR, and the TCRdb table lists in-frame clones only, not all of them. The sample holds about 40,000 clones, 82% seen once. Time point specified: week 47, end of study. A single vaccine dose contained 300 ug of mutant IDH1 20-mer peptide, and topical imiquimod was used with it. The antigens for these receptors are not known. Sequenced here: PBMCs, sampled from a glioma patient whose treatment included an IDH1 peptide vaccine. Receptor source: a man between 18 and 35 years old with glioma. Some clones in this sample may be carry-over from other donors' samples.

The rearrangement joins TRBV19 to TRBJ1-5, with TRBD1 matching 8 bases. The germline CDR1 and CDR2 sequences are LNHDA and SQIVND (reference sequence). The CDR3 loop spans 16 amino acids. V lost 6 bases, J lost 2 bases, and 9 bases stayed unmatched. The DNA for the CDR3 is TGTGCCAGTAGGGCCGCAGGGGGCATTGGCAATCAGCCCCAGCATTTT. Its protein product is CASRAAGGIGNQPQHF.

V usage is TRBV5-5 and J usage is TRBJ1-5; the D gene is possibly TRBD1 (6 bases). The CDR3 consists of 15 residues. Germline CDR1 reads SGHKS; CDR2 reads YYEKEE (reference sequence). The germline V and J ends were trimmed by 2 bases and 3 bases, with 12 bases remaining between them. This CDR3 is CASSFRGALNQPQHF. Written as DNA, the CDR3 is TGTGCCAGCAGCTTTCGGGGGGCTCTCAATCAGCCCCAGCATTTT.

The chain employs TRBV5-8 and TRBJ2-5, with TRBD2 as a possible D gene (6 bases). Germline V gene lookup returns CDR1 SGHTS and CDR2 YDEGEE. V shed 0 bases and J shed 1 base, with 10 bases lying between them. This CDR3 region has 15 residues. CDR3 nucleotide sequence: TGTGCCAGCAGCTTGGCGAGGGACTTCCAAGAGACCCAGTACTTC. This translates into CASSLARDFQETQYF.

The chain carries TRBV2 and TRBJ2-7; 7 bases are a match to TRBD2. Germline V gene data show CDR1 as SNHLY and CDR2 as FYNNEI. CDR3 length: 12 residues. The V gene end was trimmed by 10 bases and the J gene end by 4 bases; junction bases not matched to a gene: 7. CDR3 bases: TGTGCCAAGGGACTACCCCCATACGAGCAGTACTTC. Residues: CAKGLPPYEQYF.

The chain carries TRBV7-2 and TRBJ1-5, with D hard to call. V was trimmed by 4 bases and J by 7 bases, leaving 11 bases between them. Germline values: CDR1 SGHTA, CDR2 FQGNSA. This CDR3 contains 13 residues. The CDR3 nucleotides are TGTGCCAGCAGCTCACAGCGACGGCAGCCCCAGCATTTT. Translating it yields CASSSQRRQPQHF. The whole variable domain, filled in from reference TRBV7-2 and TRBJ1-5, reads GAGVSQSPSNKVTEKGKDVELRCDPISGHTALYWYRQSLGQGLEFLIYFQGNSAPDKSGLPSDRFSAERTGGSVSTLTIQRTQQEDSAVYLCASSSQRRQPQHFGDGTRLSIL.

This clone was seen only a few times. The chain joins TRBV4-2 to TRBJ1-5; tentatively, D is TRBD1 (5 bases). Trimming stripped 0 bases from V and 6 bases from J, with 12 bases between. The CDR3 length is 15 residues. Germline lookup yields CDR1 LGHNA and CDR2 YNFKEQ. CDR3 DNA: TGTGCCAGCAGCCAAGATTGGGCCCAGGGTCAGCCCCAGCATTTT. The encoded protein is CASSQDWAQGQPQHF.

The sample holds one count of this clone. The gene calls are TRBV7-2 and TRBJ1-2; D is uncertain. Trimming shortened V by 0 bases and J by 7 bases, and 9 bases separated the two germline ends. The CDR3 runs to 13 residues. CDR1 and CDR2 from the germline V gene are SGHTA and FQGNSA. The DNA of the CDR3 is TGTGCCAGCAGCTTAGCCGCTACAATTGGCTACACCTTC. Its protein is CASSLAATIGYTF.